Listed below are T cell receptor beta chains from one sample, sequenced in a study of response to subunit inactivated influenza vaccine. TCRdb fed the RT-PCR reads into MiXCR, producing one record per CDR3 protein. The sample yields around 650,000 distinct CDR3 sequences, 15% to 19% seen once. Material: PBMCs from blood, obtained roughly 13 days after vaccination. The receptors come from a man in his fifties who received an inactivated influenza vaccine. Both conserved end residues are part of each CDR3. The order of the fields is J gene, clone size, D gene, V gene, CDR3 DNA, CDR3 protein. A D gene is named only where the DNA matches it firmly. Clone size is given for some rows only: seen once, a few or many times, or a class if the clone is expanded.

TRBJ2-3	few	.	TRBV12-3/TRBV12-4	TGTGCCAGCAGGCCAGAACTAACTAGCACAGATACGCAGTATTTT	CASRPELTSTDTQYF
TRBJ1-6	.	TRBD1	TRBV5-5	TGTGCCAGCAGCTTGGAGGGGGCGCCGAGTTCACCCCTCCACTTT	CASSLEGAPSSPLHF
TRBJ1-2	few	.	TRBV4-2	TGTGCCAGCAGCCAAGAGGTGAGCGACAAGGGCTTCTATGGCTACACCTTC	CASSQEVSDKGFYGYTF
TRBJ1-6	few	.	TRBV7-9	TGTGCCAGCAGCTCCCAGGGAGGGACTGTCAATTCACCCCTCCACTTT	CASSSQGGTVNSPLHF
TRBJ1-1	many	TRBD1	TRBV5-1	TGTGCCAGCAGCCTGGGGACAGAGAACACTGAAGCTTTCTTT	CASSLGTENTEAFF
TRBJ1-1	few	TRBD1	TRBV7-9	TGTGCCAGCAGCTCCGCACAGGGGACAAACACTGAAGCTTTCTTT	CASSSAQGTNTEAFF
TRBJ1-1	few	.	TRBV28	TGTGCCAGCAACAAATCTTGGGTCAGTCGATACACTGAAGCTTTCTTT	CASNKSWVSRYTEAFF
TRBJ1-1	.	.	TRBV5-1	TGCGCCAGCAGCCGACAGAGAATGAACACTGAAGCTTTCTTT	CASSRQRMNTEAFF
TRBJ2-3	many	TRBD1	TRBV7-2	TGTGCCAGCAGCTTCCGACAGGGGAGCACAGATACGCAGTATTTT	CASSFRQGSTDTQYF
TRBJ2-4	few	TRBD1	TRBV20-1	TGCAGCCTTTCCCTCCGGGACAGGGGTAACATTCAGTACTTC	CSLSLRDRGNIQYF
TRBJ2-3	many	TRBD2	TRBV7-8	TGTGCCAGCAGCTCCGGTCTTCTGGCGGGAGCCTGGACAGATACGCAGTATTTT	CASSSGLLAGAWTDTQYF
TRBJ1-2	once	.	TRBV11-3	TGTGCCAGCAGCTTAGAGAGGGGGTGCTATGGCTACACCTTC	CASSLERGCYGYTF
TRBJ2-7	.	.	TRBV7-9	TGTGCCAGCAGTTACGATACAGGGTATTGGTGGTCCTACGAGCAGTACTTC	CASSYDTGYWWSYEQYF
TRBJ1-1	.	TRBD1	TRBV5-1	TGCGCCAGCAGCTTAACTAGAGGGACAGGCGGTAGTTATAACACTGAAGCTTTCTTT	CASSLTRGTGGSYNTEAFF
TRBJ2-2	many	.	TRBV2	TGTGCCAGCAGTGAGGGGCCCACCGGGGAGCTGTTTTTT	CASSEGPTGELFF
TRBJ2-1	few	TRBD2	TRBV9	TGTGCCAGCAGCGCCAGGACTAGCGGGAGCTCCTACAATGAGCAGTTCTTC	CASSARTSGSSYNEQFF
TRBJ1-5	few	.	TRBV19	TGTGCCAGTAGGACCGGGGGGGTTCAGCCCCAGCATTTT	CASRTGGVQPQHF
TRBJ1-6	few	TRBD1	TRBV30	TGTGCCTGGAGTGTAATGGGACAGTATAATTCACCCCTCCACTTT	CAWSVMGQYNSPLHF
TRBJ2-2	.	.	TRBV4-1	TGCGCCAGCAGCCAAGAAAGGGTGTCAGGGCTTGCCGGGGAGCTGTTTTTT	CASSQERVSGLAGELFF
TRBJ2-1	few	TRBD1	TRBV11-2	TGTGCCAGCAGCTTAGACAGGGGGATATACTCCTACAATGAGCAGTTCTTC	CASSLDRGIYSYNEQFF
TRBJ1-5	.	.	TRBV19	TGTGCCAGTAGTATTAGGACAGACCAGCCCCAGCATTTT	CASSIRTDQPQHF
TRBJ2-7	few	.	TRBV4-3	TGCGCCAGCAGCCAGGATCGTTTCGGGATCTACGAGCAGTACTTC	CASSQDRFGIYEQYF
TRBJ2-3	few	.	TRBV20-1	TGCAGTGCTACCCCTTTCGGACCGGTAGATACGCAGTATTTT	CSATPFGPVDTQYF
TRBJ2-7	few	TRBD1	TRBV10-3	TGTGCCACCCATGGAGGGGACAGGGCCCACGAGCAGTACTTC	CATHGGDRAHEQYF
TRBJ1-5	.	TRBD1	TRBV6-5	TGTGCCAGCAGTTACTCGGTGACAGGGAATCAGCCCCAGCATTTT	CASSYSVTGNQPQHF
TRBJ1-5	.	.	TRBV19	TGTGCCAGTAGTGGAGGAGGGGGTGGCAATCAGCCCCAGCATTTT	CASSGGGGGNQPQHF
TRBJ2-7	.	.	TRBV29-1	TGCAGCGTTGGGGACGTTGCCTACGAGCAGTACTTC	CSVGDVAYEQYF
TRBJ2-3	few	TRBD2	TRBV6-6	TGTGCCACCTCGCGGGGGGTCACAGATACGCAGTATTTT	CATSRGVTDTQYF
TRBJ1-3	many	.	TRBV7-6	TGTGCCAGCAGCTTGGGGGCTGGAAACACCATATATTTT	CASSLGAGNTIYF
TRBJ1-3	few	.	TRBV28	TGTGCCAGCAGTTTTGAGGTGCTCTCTGGAAACACCATATATTTT	CASSFEVLSGNTIYF
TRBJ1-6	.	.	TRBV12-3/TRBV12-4	TGTGCCAGCAGTTTGGGGGGAAACCTCCACTTT	CASSLGGNLHF
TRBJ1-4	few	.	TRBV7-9	TGTGCCAGCAGCTTACGGGGGGCGCGTAATGAAAAACTGTTTTTT	CASSLRGARNEKLFF
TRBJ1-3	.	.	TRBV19	TGTGCCAGTATACGGCAGGGAGGAAACACCATATATTTT	CASIRQGGNTIYF
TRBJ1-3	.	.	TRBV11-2	TGTGCCAGCAGCGCCCGGGAGGGGTTTAATGCTGGAAACACCATATATTTT	CASSAREGFNAGNTIYF
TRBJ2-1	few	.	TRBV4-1	TGCGCCAGCAGTCCGCCCGGGCCAGTGTTCTTC	CASSPPGPVFF
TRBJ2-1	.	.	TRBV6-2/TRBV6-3	TGTGCCAGCAGTTACGTCGAGGCAAATGAGCAGTTCTTC	CASSYVEANEQFF
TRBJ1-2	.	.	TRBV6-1	TGTGCCAGCAGTAGGGTTTCTAACTATGGCTACACCTTC	CASSRVSNYGYTF
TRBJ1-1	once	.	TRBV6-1	TGTGCCAGCAGTGACGGGGGGCGGAACACTGAAGCTTTCTTT	CASSDGGRNTEAFF
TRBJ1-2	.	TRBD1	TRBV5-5	TGTGCCAGCAGCTTGGCAATCAGGGGGCACTATGGCTACACCTTC	CASSLAIRGHYGYTF
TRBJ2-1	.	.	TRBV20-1	TGCAGTGCCGTCGACGGTTCCTACAATGAGCAGTTCTTC	CSAVDGSYNEQFF
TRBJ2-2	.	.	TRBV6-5	TGTGCCAGCAGTTACCCCCGATACGGGTACACCGGGGAGCTGTTTTTT	CASSYPRYGYTGELFF
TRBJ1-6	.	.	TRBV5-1	TGCGCCAGCAGCTTGGAGGGACGGGTTAATTCACCCCTCCACTTT	CASSLEGRVNSPLHF
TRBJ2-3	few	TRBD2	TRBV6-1	TGTGCCAGCATTCGACTAGCGGGAGGGCCGGATACGCAGTATTTT	CASIRLAGGPDTQYF
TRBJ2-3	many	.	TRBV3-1	TGTGCCAGCAGCCAACGTAACAGGGTAACGGATACGCAGTATTTT	CASSQRNRVTDTQYF
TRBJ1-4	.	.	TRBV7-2	TGTGCCAGTAGGGATCCTGCAACTAATGAAAAACTGATTTTT	CASRDPATNEKLIF
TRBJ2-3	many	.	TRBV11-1	TGTGCCAGCGAAACGATGGGTATTGGAGATACGCAGTATTTT	CASETMGIGDTQYF
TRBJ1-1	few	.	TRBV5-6	TGTGCCAGCAGCTTGGATGGGGGGAAAGCCTGGACTGAAGCTTTCTTT	CASSLDGGKAWTEAFF
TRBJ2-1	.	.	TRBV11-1	TGTGCCAGCAGCTTATTGAGGGACACTGAGCAGTTCTTC	CASSLLRDTEQFF
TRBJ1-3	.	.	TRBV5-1	TGCGCCAGCAGCCCCACGGGGGCTCGGTCTGGAAACACCATATATTTT	CASSPTGARSGNTIYF
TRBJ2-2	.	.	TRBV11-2	TGTGCCAGCAGCTGGGGGACACTAAACACCGGGGAGCTGTTTTTT	CASSWGTLNTGELFF
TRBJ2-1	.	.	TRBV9	TGTGCCAGCAGCGTAGACGGCGGGACCTACAATGAGCAGTTCTTC	CASSVDGGTYNEQFF
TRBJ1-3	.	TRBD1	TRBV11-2	TGTGCCAGCAGCTTGACGGGACAGGGTACAAACACCATATATTTT	CASSLTGQGTNTIYF
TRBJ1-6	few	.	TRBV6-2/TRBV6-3	TGTGCCAGCCGCCAGATGGAGAGGTATAATTCACCCCTCCACTTT	CASRQMERYNSPLHF
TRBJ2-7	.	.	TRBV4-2	TGTGCCAGCATGATGGAATCTGGGAATCTCAACTACGAGCAGTACTTC	CASMMESGNLNYEQYF
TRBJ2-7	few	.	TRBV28	TGTGCCAGCAGTTTATCCCCTCTCACCTACGAGCAGTACTTC	CASSLSPLTYEQYF